This T cell receptor (beta chain) was sequenced during a study of tumor-infiltrating lymphocytes in primary liver carcinoma. DNA and RNA were both co-extracted from approximately 20-30 mg of bulk tissue that had not been sorted. Subjects presented with primary liver carcinoma managed by surgical resection. Every tumor sample had over 85% viable tumor cells. The CDR3 loop spans 15 amino acids. Trimming took 4 bases from V and 4 from J, leaving 15 bases between them. Germline V lookup: CDR1 SGHTA, CDR2 FQGTGA. Starting material of 400 to 600 ng total RNA yielded TCR beta cDNA via a constant-region primer. Libraries for TCR beta were built through three nested multiplex PCR rounds, which together made up a slightly modified ARM-PCR procedure. It was with TRBV1-TRBV30 forward primers and a C-beta reverse primer that the first two PCR rounds were run, at around 11 cycles each. TCRdb re-called the multiplex PCR reads through MiXCR, storing one row per CDR3 protein. The sample has about 64,000 distinct CDR3 sequences, over 60% seen once.

This clonotype was seen a few times. The material sequenced was liver tumor tissue from sampling region 4. Specified subset: tumor region T4, right-lateral pole. The chain couples TRBV7-3 to TRBJ2-3; D is tentatively TRBD1 or TRBD2 (5 bases each). The clonotype comes from a middle-aged man with primary liver carcinoma and hepatitis B virus infection. The DNA of the CDR3 is TGTGCCAGCAGCTCAATTCGGGGCTCCCCAGATACGCAGTATTTT. Protein sequence: CASSSIRGSPDTQYF. The whole variable domain, filled in from reference TRBV7-3 and TRBJ2-3, reads GAGVSQTPSNKVTEKGKYVELRCDPISGHTALYWYRQSLGQGPEFLIYFQGTGAADDSGLPNDRFFAVRPEGSVSTLKIQRTERGDSAVYLCASSSIRGSPDTQYFGPGTRLTVL.